This passage covers 22 T cell receptor beta chains from one sample sequenced in a study of cytomegalovirus exposure and HLA in healthy donors. 60 Vbeta and 13 Jbeta primers were used in PCR. Measured with immunoSEQ multiplex PCR; TCRdb has only the in-frame clones, and not every one. The sample consists of 150,000 to 200,000 clones, around 81% of them appearing once. The sample taken for sequencing was PBMCs. These receptors were taken from a woman in her 30s in good health and CMV-seronegative.

The CDR3 loop is CAISESQGRGNEQFF. In DNA, the CDR3 is TGTGCCATCAGTGAGTCCCAGGGAAGGGGGAATGAGCAGTTCTTC. The genes are TRBV10-3 and TRBJ2-1; D is perhaps TRBD1 (6 bases). V was pared by 0 bases and J by 7 bases, with 13 bases between. Germline loops: CDR1 ENHRY, CDR2 SYGVKD. This CDR3 is 15 amino acids long.

The chain links TRBV30 to TRBJ2-7; possibly TRBD2 for D (5 bases). Germline V gives CDR1 GTSNPN, CDR2 SVGIG (reference sequence). The CDR3 length is 13 residues. The germline V and J ends were trimmed by 0 bases and 3 bases, with 9 bases remaining between them. The CDR3 bases are TGTGCCTGGAGTGTAGCGGAGATCTACGAGCAGTACTTC. Protein: CAWSVAEIYEQYF.

The chain is built from TRBV5-1 and TRBJ2-5, with a tentative D call TRBD2 (6 bases). CDR3 length: 16 residues. Trimming took 2 bases from V and 4 from J, leaving 18 bases between them. Germline CDR1 and CDR2: SGHRS and YFSETQ. The CDR3 bases are TGCGCCAGCAGCTTCCAAGGTTCGGGGGAAGGAGAGACCCAGTACTTC. Amino acids: CASSFQGSGEGETQYF.

The chain carries TRBV5-1 and TRBJ1-1; D not resolved. This CDR3 has 15 amino acids. V lost 2 bases, J lost 3 bases, and 14 bases lay in between. Looked up from germline, CDR1 is SGHRS and CDR2 is YFSETQ. The CDR3: CASSFGGIADTEAFF. CDR3 nucleotides: TGCGCCAGCAGCTTTGGAGGGATCGCGGACACTGAAGCTTTCTTT.

The chain employs TRBV30 and TRBJ1-1, with 11 bases fitting TRBD1. CDR3 length: 15 residues. CDR1 is GTSNPN and CDR2 is SVGIG in the germline V gene (reference sequence). With V trimmed by 4 bases and J by 5 bases, 9 bases remained unmatched. The CDR3 spells CAWTGQGAARTEAFF. CDR3 sequence (DNA): TGTGCCTGGACCGGACAGGGGGCCGCCCGGACTGAAGCTTTCTTT.

The chain uses TRBV5-5 and TRBJ1-5, with TRBD1 matching 8 bases. Germline CDR1 reads SGHKS; CDR2 reads YYEKEE (reference sequence). This CDR3 spans 17 amino acids. V was pared by 4 bases and J by 3 bases, with 12 bases of the junction left unmatched. This chain's CDR3 is CASSTGTGFGSNQPQHF. The CDR3 DNA reads TGTGCCAGCAGCACGGGGACAGGTTTTGGGTCCAATCAGCCCCAGCATTTT.

The chain carries TRBV19 and TRBJ2-7; 9 bases align to TRBD1. Losses at the gene ends were 2 bases for V and 5 bases for J; bases not matched to a gene: 7. Germline values: CDR1 LNHDA, CDR2 SQIVND (reference sequence). The CDR3 runs to 15 residues. CDR3 sequence reads: CASSIRDRGSDEQYF. CDR3 sequence (DNA): TGTGCCAGTAGTATAAGAGACAGGGGGAGCGACGAGCAGTACTTC.

The chain recombines TRBV7-9 with TRBJ1-2; D is possibly TRBD1 (6 bases). Per germline, CDR1 SEHNR and CDR2 FQNEAQ (reference sequence). The ends were cut back, 3 bases at V and 2 bases at J, with 7 bases in the middle. The CDR3 contains 13 residues. CDR3 amino acids: CASSFTGNYGYTF. The CDR3 DNA reads as TGTGCCAGCAGCTTTACAGGGAACTATGGCTACACCTTC.

This rearrangement joins TRBV18 to TRBJ1-5; D gene unclear. The V and J ends lost 2 bases and 1 base respectively, with 6 bases between them. The germline V gene has CDR1 KGHSH and CDR2 LQKENI. The CDR3 runs to 14 residues. The CDR3 sequence is CASSPGESNQPQHF. CDR3 sequence (DNA): TGTGCCAGCTCACCAGGGGAGAGCAATCAGCCCCAGCATTTT.

In DNA form, the CDR3 reads TGTGCCAGCAGCAAACAGGGCGCTGGAAACACCATATATTTT. It translates to CASSKQGAGNTIYF. The J gene is TRBJ1-3, the V gene TRBV11-2; weak D call: TRBD1 (6 bases). V lost 5 bases, J lost 2 bases, and 10 bases lay in between. The germline gives CDR1 SGHAT, CDR2 FQNNGV. This CDR3 has 14 residues.

This chain links TRBV5-1 with TRBJ2-1; D is perhaps TRBD2 (5 bases). Trimming shortened V by 10 bases and J by 0 bases, and 35 bases separated the two germline ends. CDR3 length: 21 residues. Germline assignment: CDR1 SGHRS and CDR2 YFSETQ. CDR3 in amino acids: CAPNIPPPTSDSECSYNEQFF. In DNA form, the CDR3 reads TGCGCCCCTAATATACCCCCCCCCACCTCGGACTCCGAGTGCTCCTACAATGAGCAGTTCTTC.

The chain links TRBV5-1 to TRBJ2-1, with TRBD1 identical over 11 bases. J gave up 8 bases and V 4 bases, and 5 bases lay outside the gene matches. The CDR3 extends over 14 amino acids. Germline CDR1 reads SGHRS; CDR2 reads YFSETQ. The CDR3 loop is CASSPGQGAYEQFF. In DNA form, the CDR3 reads TGCGCCAGCAGCCCCGGACAGGGGGCCTATGAGCAGTTCTTC.

V and J are TRBV28 and TRBJ2-1; D is unresolved. V was clipped by 3 bases and J by 3 bases, with 15 bases between them. CDR1 is MDHEN, CDR2 SYDVKM, per germline. This CDR3 is 16 amino acids long. This CDR3 reads CASSFGSSYIYNEQFF. DNA for the CDR3: TGTGCCAGCAGTTTCGGGTCATCCTACATCTACAATGAGCAGTTCTTC.

V gene TRBV19 combines with J gene TRBJ1-1; TRBD1 might be the D (6 bases). The CDR3 contains 14 residues. V lost 10 bases and J lost 5, with 20 bases in between. Per the germline V gene, CDR1 is LNHDA and CDR2 is SQIVND (reference sequence). The DNA for the CDR3 is TGTGCCACCTCCTCACCGGGACAAACGACTGAAGCTTTCTTT. Protein sequence: CATSSPGQTTEAFF.

A word on this clone: At one of its ends the junction is not consistent with the germline gene, which may arise from a read error. This chain links TRBV7-2 with TRBJ2-5, with 12 bases fitting TRBD2. CDR3 length equals 15 residues. Looked up from germline, CDR1 is SGHTA and CDR2 is FQGNSA. The CDR3 DNA sequence: TGTGCCAGCAGCTTAGGTCTAGCGGGAGGGGAGATCCAGTACTTC. This sequence encodes CASSLGLAGGEIQYF.

This chain joins TRBV6-1 and TRBJ1-5, with D unclear. CDR3 length equals 14 residues. The V end lost 0 bases, the J end lost 5 bases, and 8 bases lay between the germline ends. Per the germline V gene, CDR1 is MNHNS and CDR2 is SASEGT. The CDR3 region is CASSEAGGDQPQHF. DNA of the CDR3: TGTGCCAGCAGTGAAGCTGGCGGAGATCAGCCCCAGCATTTT.

V and J are TRBV11-1 and TRBJ2-2, with D possibly being TRBD1 (6 bases). V was cut by 2 bases and J by 5 bases, with 18 bases left in between. The V gene's germline CDR1 is SGHAT and CDR2 FQDESV (reference sequence). The CDR3 runs to 17 residues. The DNA of the CDR3 is TGTGCCAGCAGCTTATATCCAGGGGTAATCGATACCGGGGAGCTGTTTTTT. It translates to CASSLYPGVIDTGELFF.

This clone was observed a handful of times. The gene calls are TRBV5-1 and TRBJ1-3; possibly TRBD1 for D (5 bases). The CDR3 is made up of 15 amino acids. Germline V gene lookup returns CDR1 SGHRS and CDR2 YFSETQ. V was shortened by 0 bases and J by 1 base, with 8 bases between the two germline ends. The CDR3 DNA sequence: TGCGCCAGCAGCTTGGGCGCAGGGTCTGGAAACACCATATATTTT. Translated, it gives CASSLGAGSGNTIYF.

The V gene is TRBV7-9, the J gene TRBJ2-7, with TRBD2 matching over 8 bases. The CDR3 consists of 15 residues. V shed 3 bases and J 9 bases; nucleotides not matched to a gene: 13. CDR1 is SEHNR and CDR2 is FQNEAQ in the germline V gene (reference sequence). CDR3 nucleotide sequence: TGTGCCAGCAGCTTCATACGGGGGGGGGACCCCCGGCAGTACTTC. Encoded protein: CASSFIRGGDPRQYF.

This clone was found a few times. This sequence joins TRBV7-6 and TRBJ2-5, with 8 bases fitting TRBD2. The J segment lost 11 bases and the V segment lost 2 bases, leaving 13 bases of the junction unmatched. The CDR3 covers 15 residues. Per the germline V gene, CDR1 is SGHVS and CDR2 is FNYEAQ. The CDR3 region is CASSLPGPLSGEQYF. The DNA of the CDR3 is TGTGCCAGCAGCTTACCGGGCCCTCTTAGCGGGGAGCAGTACTTC.

CDR3 DNA: TGTGCCAGCAGCGGGGACAGCTCCTACAATGAGCAGTTCTTC. Translating it yields CASSGDSSYNEQFF. The rearrangement uses TRBV6-5 and TRBJ2-1; 7 nucleotides line up with TRBD1. The germline V gene encodes CDR1 MNHEY and CDR2 SVGAGI. The CDR3 is made up of 14 amino acids. Trimming cost V 6 bases and J 0 bases; bases outside gene matches: 2.

The table lists this clone with a few counts. The chain carries TRBV9 and TRBJ1-2; 7 bases agree with TRBD1. The CDR3 runs to 12 residues. CDR1 SGDLS and CDR2 YYNGEE come from the germline V gene. The V gene end was trimmed by 2 bases and the J gene end by 7 bases; junction bases not matched to a gene: 2. The CDR3 nucleotides are TGTGCCAGCAGCGTTAGGGACAGTGGCTACACCTTC. This sequence encodes CASSVRDSGYTF.